These T cell receptor beta chains were read from a single sample in a study of vaccination and CD4 T cells after COVID-19. From the PCR reads, TCRdb called clonotypes with MiXCR, one entry per CDR3 protein. Of around 13,000 distinct CDR3 sequences in the sample, around 53% are singletons; the top ten hold more than 15%. No antigens are known for them. The sequenced material came from CD4+ T cells from blood, cultured in vitro. These receptors came from a human donor who had recovered from COVID-19. Both conserved end residues are part of each CDR3. D genes are given only for firm matches. The size entry is marked missing in some rows and otherwise reads once, few, many or a size class.

v_gene	len	abundance	j_gene	d_gene	CDR3aa	CDR3nt
TRBV18	15	-	TRBJ2-5	-	CASSPPRDTQETQYF	TGTGCCAGCTCACCACCACGGGACACCCAAGAGACCCAGTACTTC
TRBV6-1	16	-	TRBJ2-1	-	CASTRNSGSSYNEQFF	TGTGCCAGCACCCGGAATAGCGGAAGCTCCTACAATGAGCAGTTCTTC
TRBV28	15	-	TRBJ2-2	TRBD2	CAIERLAGATGELFF	TGTGCCATCGAAAGGCTAGCGGGGGCCACCGGGGAGCTGTTTTTT
TRBV12-3/TRBV12-4	12	-	TRBJ1-5	-	CASSTQSQPQHF	TGTGCCAGCAGTACGCAGAGCCAGCCCCAGCATTTT
TRBV19	16	few	TRBJ1-5	-	CASSSWSRGVFQPQHF	TGTGCCAGTAGTTCCTGGAGTCGGGGGGTATTCCAGCCCCAGCATTTT
TRBV11-2	15	-	TRBJ1-5	-	CASSLEGSGRQPQHF	TGTGCCAGCAGCTTAGAAGGGTCGGGGAGACAGCCCCAGCATTTT
TRBV3-1	14	-	TRBJ1-6	TRBD1	CASNIQGGESPLHF	TGTGCCAGCAACATACAGGGGGGGGAATCACCCCTCCACTTT
TRBV5-1	14	-	TRBJ2-3	TRBD2	CASSDPSGTDTQYF	TGCGCCAGCAGCGACCCTAGCGGTACAGATACGCAGTATTTT
TRBV6-1	15	few	TRBJ1-6	TRBD1	CASSGTGGFNSPLHF	TGTGCCAGCAGTGGGACAGGGGGATTTAATTCACCCCTCCACTTT
TRBV28	14	-	TRBJ2-6	-	CASRWGSGANVLTF	TGTGCCAGCAGATGGGGTTCTGGGGCCAACGTCCTGACTTTC
TRBV27	16	-	TRBJ1-1	-	CASRSGIGGSGTEAFF	TGTGCCAGCAGATCGGGGATAGGGGGGTCTGGCACTGAAGCTTTCTTT
TRBV27	13	once	TRBJ2-7	TRBD2	CASSGRGGSEQYF	TGTGCCAGCAGCGGACGGGGAGGGAGCGAGCAGTACTTC
TRBV20-1	10	-	TRBJ2-7	-	CSARGYEQYF	TGCAGTGCTAGGGGGTACGAGCAGTACTTC
TRBV7-2	12	few	TRBJ1-3	-	CASSLAGNTIYF	TGTGCCAGCAGCTTAGCTGGAAACACCATATATTTT
TRBV25-1	15	-	TRBJ2-2	-	CASSEPGRDTGELFF	TGTGCCAGCAGTGAACCCGGGCGGGACACCGGGGAGCTGTTTTTT
TRBV11-3	14	-	TRBJ2-1	-	CASSLGRFYNEQFF	TGTGCCAGCAGCTTAGGGCGTTTCTACAATGAGCAGTTCTTC
TRBV6-5	17	few	TRBJ2-3	-	CASSYQPGPKGTDTQYF	TGTGCCAGCAGTTATCAACCGGGCCCCAAGGGGACAGATACGCAGTATTTT
TRBV19	14	-	TRBJ2-1	TRBD2	CASLPTSGYNEQFF	TGTGCCAGTCTCCCGACTAGCGGTTACAATGAGCAGTTCTTC
TRBV4-2	12	-	TRBJ1-2	-	CASSQEWGGYTF	TGTGCCAGCAGCCAAGAATGGGGTGGCTACACCTTC
TRBV15	17	-	TRBJ1-2	-	CATSRDPPRGAPRGYTF	TGTGCCACCAGCAGAGATCCCCCGCGGGGGGCCCCGAGAGGCTACACCTTC
TRBV4-3	16	-	TRBJ1-2	TRBD1	CASSQDGTGAYYGYTF	TGCGCCAGCAGCCAAGATGGGACAGGGGCGTACTATGGCTACACCTTC
TRBV20-1	13	-	TRBJ2-1	-	CSAREISRPKQFF	TGCAGTGCTAGAGAAATTTCGAGGCCAAAGCAGTTCTTC
TRBV7-2	16	-	TRBJ2-7	TRBD2	CASSLGSGTSSYEQYF	TGTGCCAGCAGCTTAGGATCCGGGACTAGCTCCTACGAGCAGTACTTC
TRBV6-2/TRBV6-3	15	-	TRBJ1-1	-	CASSYQGPTGTEAFF	TGTGCCAGCAGTTACCAGGGACCAACGGGCACCGAAGCTTTCTTT
TRBV14	13	-	TRBJ2-3	-	CASSQERKDTQYF	TGTGCCAGCAGCCAAGAAAGGAAAGATACGCAGTATTTT
TRBV27	14	-	TRBJ1-1	-	CASRGRGLNTEAFF	TGTGCCAGCAGGGGGCGGGGGTTAAACACTGAAGCTTTCTTT
TRBV6-5	12	-	TRBJ2-3	-	CASSYPPGEQYF	TGTGCCAGCAGTTACCCTCCGGGCGAGCAGTATTTT
TRBV28	15	-	TRBJ1-6	TRBD1	CASNPRDRTAGALHF	TGTGCCAGCAACCCCCGGGACAGGACGGCGGGAGCCCTCCACTTT
TRBV7-3	16	once	TRBJ2-5	TRBD2	CASSLMVVAGSETQYF	TGTGCCAGCAGCTTAATGGTGGTAGCGGGATCAGAGACCCAGTACTTC
TRBV19	14	-	TRBJ2-2	-	CASMRGMNTGELFF	TGTGCCAGTATGAGGGGGATGAACACCGGGGAGCTGTTTTTT
TRBV12-3/TRBV12-4	15	few	TRBJ1-1	TRBD1	CASSIGQGGNTEAFF	TGTGCCAGCAGTATCGGACAGGGCGGGAACACTGAAGCTTTCTTT
TRBV6-1	13	few	TRBJ1-5	-	CASSITQYQPQHF	TGTGCCAGCTCAATCACCCAATATCAGCCCCAGCATTTT
TRBV29-1	15	-	TRBJ2-7	-	CSARETAESSYEQYF	TGCAGCGCCCGTGAAACTGCTGAAAGCTCCTACGAGCAGTACTTC
TRBV10-3	13	-	TRBJ2-1	-	CAISEDSNNEQFF	TGTGCCATCAGTGAGGACTCGAACAATGAGCAGTTCTTC
TRBV9	13	few	TRBJ2-2	-	CASSVGVTGELFF	TGTGCCAGCAGCGTAGGAGTCACCGGGGAGCTGTTTTTT
TRBV2	13	-	TRBJ2-3	TRBD2	CASSEREGDTQYF	TGTGCCAGCAGTGAGCGGGAGGGAGATACGCAGTATTTT
TRBV2	19	-	TRBJ1-3	TRBD1	CASRIGQGRGEGSGNTIYF	TGTGCCAGCAGGATTGGACAGGGAAGGGGTGAGGGCTCTGGAAACACCATATATTTT
TRBV2	10	-	TRBJ2-5	-	CASGSETQYF	TGTGCCAGCGGTTCGGAGACCCAGTACTTC
TRBV23-1	14	few	TRBJ2-5	-	CASSQSAVQETQYF	TGCGCCAGCAGTCAATCGGCAGTCCAAGAGACCCAGTACTTC
TRBV5-5	13	few	TRBJ1-1	-	CASSLTGNTEAFF	TGTGCCAGCAGCTTGACGGGGAACACTGAAGCTTTCTTT
TRBV12-5	18	-	TRBJ2-7	-	CASGLGILGRPSFYEQYF	TGTGCTAGTGGTTTGGGGATCTTAGGAAGGCCGTCATTCTACGAGCAGTACTTC
TRBV20-1	14	-	TRBJ2-3	TRBD2	CSAPFKLATDTQYF	TGCAGTGCTCCGTTCAAACTAGCGACAGATACGCAGTATTTT
TRBV18	16	few	TRBJ2-2	TRBD2	CASSQLAGQNTGELFF	TGTGCCAGCTCACAACTAGCGGGGCAGAACACCGGGGAGCTGTTTTTT
TRBV7-2	14	-	TRBJ1-1	-	CASRQYKQGTEAFF	TGTGCCAGCAGACAATATAAACAGGGCACTGAAGCTTTCTTT
TRBV30	14	-	TRBJ2-7	TRBD1	CAWRTAGGSGEQYF	TGTGCCTGGAGGACGGCAGGGGGCTCGGGCGAGCAGTACTTC
TRBV6-1	13	medium-sized	TRBJ1-2	-	CASSEEGSYGYTF	TGTGCCAGCAGTGAAGAGGGGAGCTATGGCTACACCTTC
TRBV29-1	13	-	TRBJ1-5	-	CSVSQGGDQPQHF	TGCAGCGTCTCACAGGGAGGGGATCAGCCCCAGCATTTT
TRBV12-3/TRBV12-4	13	-	TRBJ2-3	-	CASSLGAEDTQYF	TGTGCCAGCAGTTTGGGGGCCGAAGATACGCAGTATTTT
TRBV21-1	11	few	TRBJ1-2	-	CASTQPYGYTF	TGTGCCAGTACACAGCCCTATGGCTACACCTTC
TRBV5-4	16	-	TRBJ2-2	-	CASSLVGGANTGELFF	TGTGCCAGCAGCTTGGTGGGCGGCGCGAACACCGGGGAGCTGTTTTTT
TRBV19	14	-	TRBJ2-1	-	CASTSGLRGTEQFF	TGTGCCAGTACATCAGGGTTACGTGGGACTGAGCAGTTCTTC
TRBV5-4	14	large	TRBJ2-2	-	CASSDAGDTGELFF	TGTGCCAGCAGCGACGCAGGAGACACCGGGGAGCTGTTTTTT